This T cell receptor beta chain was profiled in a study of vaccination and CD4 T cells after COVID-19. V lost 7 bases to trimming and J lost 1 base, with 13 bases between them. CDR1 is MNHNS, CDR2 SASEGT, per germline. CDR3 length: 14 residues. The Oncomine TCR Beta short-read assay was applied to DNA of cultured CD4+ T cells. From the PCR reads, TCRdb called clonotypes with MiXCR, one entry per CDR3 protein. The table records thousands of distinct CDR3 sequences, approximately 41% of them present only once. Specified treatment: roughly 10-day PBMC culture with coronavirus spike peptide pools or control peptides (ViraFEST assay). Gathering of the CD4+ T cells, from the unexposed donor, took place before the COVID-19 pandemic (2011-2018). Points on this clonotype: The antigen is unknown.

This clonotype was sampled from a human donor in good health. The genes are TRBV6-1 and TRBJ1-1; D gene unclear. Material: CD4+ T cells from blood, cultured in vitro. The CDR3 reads CASTDLTRNTEAFF. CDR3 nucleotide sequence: TGTGCCAGCACCGACCTTACAAGGAACACTGAAGCTTTCTTT.